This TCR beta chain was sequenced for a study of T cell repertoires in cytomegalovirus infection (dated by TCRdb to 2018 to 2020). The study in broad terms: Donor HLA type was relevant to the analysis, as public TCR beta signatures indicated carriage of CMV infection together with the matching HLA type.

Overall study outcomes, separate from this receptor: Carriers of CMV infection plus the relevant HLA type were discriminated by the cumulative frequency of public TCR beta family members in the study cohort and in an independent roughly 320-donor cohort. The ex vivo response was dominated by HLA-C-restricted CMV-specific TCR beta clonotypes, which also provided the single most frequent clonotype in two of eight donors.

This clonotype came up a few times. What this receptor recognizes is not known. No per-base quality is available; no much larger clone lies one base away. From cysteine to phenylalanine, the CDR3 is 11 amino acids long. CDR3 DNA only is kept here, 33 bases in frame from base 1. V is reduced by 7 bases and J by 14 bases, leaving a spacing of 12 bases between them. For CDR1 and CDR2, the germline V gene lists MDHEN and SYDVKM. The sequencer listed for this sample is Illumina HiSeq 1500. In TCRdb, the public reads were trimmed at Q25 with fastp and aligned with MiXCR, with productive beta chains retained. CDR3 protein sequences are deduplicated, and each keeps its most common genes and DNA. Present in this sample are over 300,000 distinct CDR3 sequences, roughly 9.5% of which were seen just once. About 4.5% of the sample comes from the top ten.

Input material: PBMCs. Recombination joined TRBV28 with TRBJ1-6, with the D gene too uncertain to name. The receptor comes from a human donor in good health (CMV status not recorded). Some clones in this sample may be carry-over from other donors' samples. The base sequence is TGTGCCAGCAACCGTAAATCGGCCCTCCACTTT. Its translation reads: CASNRKSALHF.